What follows are 28 T cell receptor beta chains derived from one specimen sequenced in a study of T cells in localized non-small cell lung cancer (dated by TCRdb to the early 2020s). The library relied on the immunoSEQ multiplex PCR assay. The immuneACCESS repertoire file appears here via TCRdb, limited to in-frame rearrangements. These files lack a portion of the clones; in checked studies, under half of the deficit traces to unresolved V genes, and the cause of the others is not known. This sample is represented by about 1,400 clones; approximately 30% of them were singletons. The ten largest clones add up to over 8% of the sample. The input for sequencing was lung tumor tissue, taken before any cancer treatment. The receptors originated from a man aged 35 to 69 with stage II lung adenocarcinoma.

This clone was found a few times. The chain has TRBV6-1 and TRBJ1-5; TRBD1 might be the D (6 bases). The CDR3 sequence is 16 residues long. Germline V gives CDR1 MNHNS, CDR2 SASEGT. Trimming took 0 bases from V and 5 from J, leaving 14 bases between them. The DNA for the CDR3 is TGTGCCAGCAGTGAAGCGTCTTCGGACAGCTATCAGCCCCAGCATTTT. Translated: CASSEASSDSYQPQHF.

This clone has a handful of counts. The V gene is TRBV11-3, the J gene TRBJ2-7; 8 nucleotides align to TRBD1. J gave up 7 bases and V 4 bases, and 12 bases lay outside the gene matches. CDR1 and CDR2 (germline): SGHNT, YENEEA. This CDR3 is 15 amino acids long. The CDR3 region is CASSYTGGSLGEQYV. The CDR3 coding sequence is TGTGCCAGCAGCTATACAGGGGGGTCCCTTGGTGAGCAGTACGTC.

This clone has more than one count but fewer than ten. The chain employs TRBV28 and TRBJ2-1; D unclear. Germline V gives CDR1 MDHEN, CDR2 SYDVKM. Trimming stripped 3 bases from V and 7 bases from J, with 7 bases between. The CDR3 loop spans 12 amino acids. CDR3: CASSFMANEQFF. The CDR3 nucleotides are TGTGCCAGCAGTTTTATGGCTAATGAGCAGTTCTTC. Full variable domain (rest looked up from reference TRBV28 and TRBJ2-1): DVKVTQSSRYLVKRTGEKVFLECVQDMDHENMFWYRQDPGLGLRLIYFSYDVKMKEKGDIPEGYSVSREKKERFSLILESASTNQTSMYLCASSFMANEQFFGPGTRLTVL.

The table lists this clone with a few counts. V usage is TRBV18 and J usage is TRBJ1-3; D gene ambiguous. V shed 2 bases and J shed 7 bases, with 18 bases lying between them. The V gene's germline CDR1 is KGHSH and CDR2 LQKENI. This CDR3 has 16 amino acids. This CDR3 is CASSPEGKPLGNTIYF. The DNA for the CDR3 is TGTGCCAGCTCACCAGAAGGGAAGCCGCTGGGGAACACCATATATTTT.

This clone has more than one count but fewer than ten. The CDR3 goes on 1 residue after the read ends, and that part is filled in from the germline J gene. The V call is TRBV6-1, the J call TRBJ2-7; D unresolved. Trimming cost V 1 base and J 6 bases, with 7 bases left between them. Germline V gives CDR1 MNHNS, CDR2 SASEGT. This CDR3 has 12 residues. The covered CDR3 bases are TGTGCCAGCAGTGAAGTAGGTCTCGAGCAGTAC. Its translation: CASSEVGLEQY. The whole CDR3 sequence is CASSEVGLEQYV.

This clone has a handful of counts. The V call is TRBV6-8, the J call TRBJ1-1; no firm D call. The CDR3 length is 15 residues. CDR1 MNHGY and CDR2 SAAAGT come from the germline V gene. Trimming shortened V by 2 bases and J by 3 bases, and 13 bases separated the two germline ends. The CDR3 sequence: CASSYGSGEDTEAFF. CDR3 nucleotide sequence: TGTGCCAGCAGTTACGGCAGTGGGGAGGACACTGAAGCTTTCTTT.

The genes are TRBV11-3 and TRBJ2-3, with D possibly matching TRBD1 (7 bases). Germline-derived CDR1 and CDR2 are SGHNT and YENEEA. The germline V and J ends were trimmed by 5 bases and 0 bases, with 12 bases remaining between them. The CDR3 runs 15 residues. This CDR3 is CASSPGGLSTDTQYF. The CDR3 DNA sequence: TGTGCCAGCAGCCCAGGGGGACTGAGCACAGATACGCAGTATTTT.

The chain links TRBV11-3 to TRBJ1-1; tentatively, D is TRBD1 (6 bases). Germline V lookup: CDR1 SGHNT, CDR2 YENEEA. This CDR3 comprises 14 residues. V was pared by 3 bases and J by 14 bases, with 22 bases between. This CDR3 is CASSLVLTGPRFFF. The CDR3 bases are TGTGCCAGCAGCTTGGTTTTGACAGGTCCTCGATTCTTCTTT.

This clone has more than one count but fewer than ten. The chain links TRBV6-8 to TRBJ1-2, with 7 bases aligning to TRBD1. This CDR3 spans 13 amino acids. Germline lookup yields CDR1 MNHGY and CDR2 SAAAGT. J was trimmed by 5 bases and V by 6 bases; bases with no gene match: 6. Here the CDR3 DNA reads TGTGCCAGCAGACGAATGACAGGGTATGGCTACACCTTC. Protein sequence: CASRRMTGYGYTF.

By sample fraction, this clone is medium-sized. This chain connects TRBV11-3 to TRBJ1-1; 12 positions match TRBD1. Germline trimming cut 6 bases from V and 1 base from J; bases unmatched to any gene: 6. This CDR3 has 16 amino acids. Germline V gives CDR1 SGHNT, CDR2 YENEEA. The CDR3 bases are TGTGCCAGCAGGGGTGGGACAGGGGGCAAGAACACTGAAGCTTTCTTT. It codes for CASRGGTGGKNTEAFF.

This rearrangement joins TRBV19 to TRBJ2-3, with 9 bases that match TRBD1. CDR3 length: 15 amino acids. After removal of 7 bases from V and 3 bases from J, the junction contained 8 bases not matched to a gene. Germline V gives CDR1 LNHDA, CDR2 SQIVND (reference sequence). The CDR3 spells CASTREGQGTDTQYF. CDR3 in DNA: TGTGCCAGTACCCGTGAGGGACAGGGAACAGATACGCAGTATTTT.

This clone has just a few counts. In nucleotides, the CDR3 is TGTGCCATTTCCGGACAGGCTGGGGGAGATACGCAGTATTTT. This translates into CAISGQAGGDTQYF. The V call is TRBV6-8, the J call TRBJ2-3, with 7 bases fitting TRBD1. The length of the CDR3 is 14 residues. Germline CDR1 and CDR2: MNHGY and SAAAGT. J was trimmed by 5 bases and V by 10 bases; bases with no gene match: 12.

The rearrangement uses TRBV6-8 and TRBJ1-2, with 7 positions matching TRBD1. Germline V gene lookup returns CDR1 MNHGY and CDR2 SAAAGT. Trimming at V came to 6 bases and at J to 0 bases, leaving 10 bases not matched to a gene. CDR3 length: 16 amino acids. CDR3 bases: TGTGCCAGCAGCCCAACGACAGGGCCAACTAACTATGGCTACACCTTC. It yields the protein CASSPTTGPTNYGYTF.

The chain uses TRBV2 and TRBJ1-2; possible D gene TRBD1, 6 bases. CDR1 and CDR2 (germline): SNHLY, FYNNEI. V lost 4 bases and J 8 bases, leaving 14 bases between the germline ends. The length of the CDR3 is 13 residues. The DNA of the CDR3 is TGTGCCAGCAGTGGGTCAGGGGTTGACGGCTACACCTTC. Its translation is CASSGSGVDGYTF.

The rearrangement joins TRBV1 to TRBJ2-5; TRBD2 is taken as the D call from the table, unchecked against the DNA. TRBV1 is a documented pseudogene. CDR3 length: 14 amino acids. The CDR3 region has the DNA TGCGCCAGCAGCCTAACTAGCGGCCAAGAGACCCAGTACTTC. Protein product: CASSLTSGQETQYF.

V gene TRBV29-1 combines with J gene TRBJ2-3, with unresolved D. Trimming left V 4 bases short and J 2 bases short, with 7 bases between. The CDR3 has 12 amino acids. Per the germline V gene, CDR1 is SQVTM and CDR2 is ANQGSEA. The CDR3 sequence: CSVGGYTDTQYF. CDR3 DNA: TGCAGCGTTGGAGGTTACACAGATACGCAGTATTTT.

This clone has more than one count but fewer than ten. The rearrangement uses TRBV11-3 and TRBJ2-2; TRBD1 aligns across 7 bases. Per germline, CDR1 SGHNT and CDR2 YENEEA. V shed 3 bases and J 7 bases; nucleotides not matched to a gene: 17. The CDR3 contains 18 residues. CDR3 coding DNA: TGTGCCAGCAGCTTGAGACCTCGTCCGGGACAGAGGCACGGGGAGCTGTTTTTT. Translated: CASSLRPRPGQRHGELFF.

Sample share makes this clone medium-sized. The junction and the germline gene differ at one end; a read error may be behind it. DNA for the CDR3: TGTGCCATCAGTGCGGAATATTATGGCTACACCTTC. It translates to CAISAEYYGYTF. The rearrangement links TRBV6-8 to TRBJ1-2; D unclear. Germline V lookup: CDR1 MNHGY, CDR2 SAAAGT. There are 12 residues in the CDR3.

V is TRBV5-1 and J is TRBJ1-1, with a weak D call TRBD1 (6 bases). The CDR3 has 14 residues. V lost 3 bases to trimming and J lost 0 bases, with 9 bases between them. Germline CDR1 and CDR2: SGHRS and YFSETQ. The CDR3 DNA reads TGCGCCAGCAGCTCCGGGACAATGAACACTGAAGCTTTCTTT. This codes for CASSSGTMNTEAFF.

A few counts support this clone. This chain uses TRBV11-3 with TRBJ1-3, with unresolved D. CDR3 length: 14 residues. Trimming pared 3 bases from V and 3 bases from J, leaving 9 bases between. Per germline, CDR1 SGHNT and CDR2 YENEEA. CDR3 sequence (DNA): TGTGCCAGCAGCTTGGTAGGGTTTGGAAACACCATATATTTT. This translates into CASSLVGFGNTIYF.

The V and J genes are TRBV12-5 and TRBJ1-3; D possibly corresponds to TRBD1 (6 bases). There are 16 residues in the CDR3. CDR1 is LGHNT and CDR2 is FRNRAP in the germline V gene. The germline V and J ends were trimmed by 0 bases and 4 bases, with 13 bases remaining between them. The CDR3 coding sequence is TGTGCTAGTGGTTTGGTTCTGCAGGGGTACGGAAACACCATATATTTT. This gives the protein CASGLVLQGYGNTIYF.

The table lists this clone with a few counts. The gene calls are TRBV19 and TRBJ1-1; D remains ambiguous. CDR3 size: 11 residues. Germline lookup yields CDR1 LNHDA and CDR2 SQIVND (reference sequence). V was trimmed by 10 bases and J by 0 bases, leaving 6 bases between them. CDR3 DNA: TGTGCCACCCGTTTGAACACTGAAGCTTTCTTT. It yields the protein CATRLNTEAFF. Filled out from reference TRBV19 and TRBJ1-1, the complete variable domain reads DGGITQSPKYLFRKEGQNVTLSCEQNLNHDAMYWYRQDPGQGLRLIYYSQIVNDFQKGDIAEGYSVSREKKESFPLTVTSAQKNPTAFYLCATRLNTEAFFGQGTRLTVV.

The sample holds a few counts of this clone. This chain links TRBV6-8 with TRBJ1-2; 7 bases align to TRBD1. The germline CDR1 and CDR2 sequences are MNHGY and SAAAGT. V gave up 5 bases and J gave up 0 bases; unmatched junction bases: 12. This CDR3 has 17 amino acids. The CDR3 coding sequence is TGTGCCAGCAGTCAGGAATTACAGGGGAATACTAACTATGGCTACACCTTC. Protein sequence: CASSQELQGNTNYGYTF.

This chain joins TRBV28 and TRBJ2-5, with D tentatively TRBD2 (5 bases). CDR3 length: 16 residues. V was pared by 3 bases and J by 4 bases, with 18 bases between. Germline lookup yields CDR1 MDHEN and CDR2 SYDVKM. CDR3 sequence reads: CASSLSGSGAGETQYF. CDR3 DNA: TGTGCCAGCAGTTTGTCGGGGAGTGGAGCAGGAGAGACCCAGTACTTC.

The chain combines TRBV14 with TRBJ1-2; 9 bases line up with TRBD1. Germline V gene data show CDR1 as SGHDN and CDR2 as FVKESK. J lost 2 bases, V lost 1 base, and 5 bases had no gene match. The CDR3 has 16 amino acids. CDR3 bases: TGTGCCAGCAGCCAAGTTGGGACAGGGAAGAACTATGGCTACACCTTC. Residues: CASSQVGTGKNYGYTF.

This clone occurred a few times. The V gene is TRBV5-1, the J gene TRBJ2-5, with D perhaps given as TRBD1 or TRBD2 (6 bases each). Germline V gene data show CDR1 as SGHRS and CDR2 as YFSETQ. The CDR3 runs to 14 residues. The V and J ends lost 7 bases and 1 base respectively, with 14 bases between them. CDR3 in amino acids: CASGRGGFQETQYF. In DNA form, the CDR3 reads TGCGCCAGCGGCAGGGGAGGTTTCCAAGAGACCCAGTACTTC.

By its share, this clone is large. The genes are TRBV9 and TRBJ2-1; D unclear. Per the germline V gene, CDR1 is SGDLS and CDR2 is YYNGEE. V shed 6 bases and J shed 3 bases, with 10 bases lying between them. This CDR3 is built from 13 residues. DNA for the CDR3: TGTGCCAGCAAGGCTTCTCTCTACAATGAGCAGTTCTTC. This gives the protein CASKASLYNEQFF.

This chain links TRBV28 with TRBJ2-5; maybe TRBD1 (7 bases). V lost 3 bases and J 7 bases, leaving 18 bases between the germline ends. This CDR3 is built from 15 residues. The germline V gene encodes CDR1 MDHEN and CDR2 SYDVKM. The CDR3: CASSLPGGLKGTQYF. The DNA for the CDR3 is TGTGCCAGCAGTTTGCCAGGGGGGCTGAAGGGGACCCAGTACTTC.